Listed below are T cell receptor beta chains from one sample, sequenced in a study of shared clonotypes between healthy human individuals. TCRdb's copy holds only in-frame clones and misses some; the assay was immunoSEQ multiplex PCR. The sample lists around 1.1 million clones; about 72% were seen once. Specimen: memory CD4+ T cells from PBMCs. All receptors derive from a man younger than 35 in good health. Some clones in this sample may be carry-over from other donors' samples. Each CDR3 is given without its conserved first and last residue. Fields, in order: V gene, CDR3 length, clone size, J gene, CDR3 protein. Expanded clones get a size class; other rows say once, few or many, or leave the size out.

V gene: TRBV28; CDR3 length: 13; clone size: -; J gene: TRBJ2-5; CDR3 protein: ASSPLAGGEETQY
V gene: TRBV28; CDR3 length: 10; clone size: once; J gene: TRBJ2-3; CDR3 protein: ASSLNTDTQY
V gene: TRBV30; CDR3 length: 10; clone size: -; J gene: TRBJ1-2; CDR3 protein: AWSTQGSGYT
V gene: TRBV7-2; CDR3 length: 12; clone size: -; J gene: TRBJ2-1; CDR3 protein: ASSPTRAVNEQF
V gene: TRBV5-1; CDR3 length: 13; clone size: few; J gene: TRBJ2-5; CDR3 protein: ASSSRAGGSETQY
V gene: TRBV7-6; CDR3 length: 11; clone size: -; J gene: TRBJ2-6; CDR3 protein: ASSLGGANVLT
V gene: TRBV10-3; CDR3 length: 14; clone size: -; J gene: TRBJ2-1; CDR3 protein: AISELLPEAYNEQF
V gene: TRBV27; CDR3 length: 10; clone size: -; J gene: TRBJ1-2; CDR3 protein: ASSRQGGGYT
V gene: TRBV28; CDR3 length: 16; clone size: -; J gene: TRBJ2-6; CDR3 protein: ASSSGQGRLTGANVLT
V gene: TRBV5-4; CDR3 length: 13; clone size: -; J gene: TRBJ1-1; CDR3 protein: ASSPGQGWRTEAF
V gene: TRBV28; CDR3 length: 12; clone size: -; J gene: TRBJ2-6; CDR3 protein: ASTPGLAANVLT
V gene: TRBV9; CDR3 length: 13; clone size: -; J gene: TRBJ1-4; CDR3 protein: ASSVLAGHNEKLF
V gene: TRBV5-5; CDR3 length: 13; clone size: -; J gene: TRBJ2-2; CDR3 protein: ASSTGPHNTGELF
V gene: TRBV5-5; CDR3 length: 11; clone size: -; J gene: TRBJ1-1; CDR3 protein: ASSSTGYTEAF
V gene: TRBV19; CDR3 length: 13; clone size: -; J gene: TRBJ1-2; CDR3 protein: ASSIGPGIERGYT
V gene: TRBV7-3; CDR3 length: 11; clone size: -; J gene: TRBJ2-1; CDR3 protein: ASSLMRGNEQF
V gene: TRBV23-1; CDR3 length: 8; clone size: -; J gene: TRBJ2-2; CDR3 protein: ASSRRELF
V gene: TRBV7-9; CDR3 length: 15; clone size: -; J gene: TRBJ2-2; CDR3 protein: ASSAKLGQGSTGELF
V gene: TRBV7-2; CDR3 length: 12; clone size: -; J gene: TRBJ1-1; CDR3 protein: ASSLGISGAGAF
V gene: TRBV5-1; CDR3 length: 13; clone size: -; J gene: TRBJ1-4; CDR3 protein: ASRIRQGADEKLF
V gene: TRBV19; CDR3 length: 12; clone size: few; J gene: TRBJ1-2; CDR3 protein: ASSAGRINYGYT
V gene: TRBV7-2; CDR3 length: 13; clone size: -; J gene: TRBJ2-7; CDR3 protein: ASSLVGTADYEQY
V gene: TRBV28; CDR3 length: 12; clone size: -; J gene: TRBJ2-7; CDR3 protein: ASSSGQGTYEQY
V gene: TRBV5-1; CDR3 length: 13; clone size: -; J gene: TRBJ2-7; CDR3 protein: ASSLGTSGSYEQY
V gene: TRBV6-1; CDR3 length: 13; clone size: -; J gene: TRBJ2-7; CDR3 protein: ASRSGSSSSYEQY
V gene: TRBV5-6; CDR3 length: 13; clone size: -; J gene: TRBJ2-1; CDR3 protein: ASTPLAGEHNEQF
V gene: TRBV2; CDR3 length: 12; clone size: -; J gene: TRBJ2-3; CDR3 protein: ASSEAGITDTQY
V gene: TRBV18; CDR3 length: 14; clone size: many; J gene: TRBJ2-3; CDR3 protein: ASSFTGQGLTDTQY
V gene: TRBV6-1; CDR3 length: 13; clone size: -; J gene: TRBJ2-7; CDR3 protein: ASSSLPGAAYEQY
V gene: TRBV7-6; CDR3 length: 14; clone size: -; J gene: TRBJ2-1; CDR3 protein: ASSLDRAGAYNEQF
V gene: TRBV29-1; CDR3 length: 13; clone size: -; J gene: TRBJ2-3; CDR3 protein: SVSGLAGFGDTQY
V gene: TRBV6-6; CDR3 length: 11; clone size: -; J gene: TRBJ2-7; CDR3 protein: ASRTPTESRQY
V gene: TRBV9; CDR3 length: 10; clone size: -; J gene: TRBJ2-3; CDR3 protein: ASSVDLGTQY
V gene: TRBV5-1; CDR3 length: 14; clone size: -; J gene: TRBJ2-3; CDR3 protein: ASSPHRDSSTDTQY
V gene: TRBV25-1; CDR3 length: 10; clone size: -; J gene: TRBJ1-1; CDR3 protein: ASSDPGTTAF
V gene: TRBV6-5; CDR3 length: 11; clone size: once; J gene: TRBJ2-2; CDR3 protein: ASSYRATGELF
V gene: TRBV7-9; CDR3 length: 12; clone size: -; J gene: TRBJ2-7; CDR3 protein: ASSPQGATYEQY
V gene: TRBV13; CDR3 length: 13; clone size: -; J gene: TRBJ2-5; CDR3 protein: ASSSTSGSWETQY
V gene: TRBV28; CDR3 length: 13; clone size: -; J gene: TRBJ2-7; CDR3 protein: ASSRKVQGPHEQY
V gene: TRBV11-2; CDR3 length: 11; clone size: -; J gene: TRBJ2-5; CDR3 protein: ASSLGTSETQY
V gene: TRBV9; CDR3 length: 13; clone size: few; J gene: TRBJ2-7; CDR3 protein: ASSPGLAGPYEQY
V gene: TRBV7-7; CDR3 length: 13; clone size: few; J gene: TRBJ2-7; CDR3 protein: ASSLGFGVTYEQY
V gene: TRBV18; CDR3 length: 13; clone size: -; J gene: TRBJ2-7; CDR3 protein: ASSPPSGRPGEQY
V gene: TRBV2; CDR3 length: 12; clone size: -; J gene: TRBJ2-6; CDR3 protein: ASSPGSGANVLT
V gene: TRBV2; CDR3 length: 12; clone size: few; J gene: TRBJ1-4; CDR3 protein: ASSENRDNEKLF
V gene: TRBV25-1; CDR3 length: 16; clone size: few; J gene: TRBJ1-2; CDR3 protein: ASSEFSGRAEGHYGYT
V gene: TRBV7-2; CDR3 length: 11; clone size: -; J gene: TRBJ2-7; CDR3 protein: ASSPRWGDEQY